This entry lists 6 T cell receptor beta chains sequenced from one sample in a study of T cell changes during pregnancy in multiple sclerosis. Libraries were prepared by immunoSEQ multiplex PCR; TCRdb keeps only in-frame clonotypes and omits some of them. The data show roughly 42,000 clones, 90% seen once. The source was CD8+ T cells from peripheral blood mononuclear cells, collected in the third trimester of pregnancy. All receptors derive from a female donor with multiple sclerosis, enrolled in a pregnancy study.

This clone was counted between two and nine times. The rearrangement uses TRBV25-1 and TRBJ2-7; 8 nucleotides line up with TRBD1. The CDR3 has 14 residues. Losses at the gene ends were 1 base for V and 3 bases for J; bases not matched to a gene: 2. Per the germline V gene, CDR1 is MGHDK and CDR2 is SYGVNS. The CDR3 region is CASSESGGGYEQYF. The CDR3 bases are TGTGCCAGCAGTGAATCAGGGGGCGGCTACGAGCAGTACTTC.

The chain is built from TRBV7-3 and TRBJ2-2; D is unresolved. Deletions cut 2 bases from V and 4 bases from J, with 8 bases between. CDR3 length equals 14 residues. Germline CDR1 and CDR2: SGHTA and FQGTGA. The CDR3 protein is CASSLLSRTGELFF. The CDR3 DNA sequence: TGTGCCAGCAGCTTACTATCGCGCACCGGGGAGCTGTTTTTT.

V usage is TRBV10-2 and J usage is TRBJ1-1; D gene uncertain. The germline V gene encodes CDR1 WSHSY and CDR2 SAAADI. This CDR3 region has 13 residues. Between the trimmed V and J ends, which lost 3 bases and 4 bases, there was a span of 9 bases. CDR3 loop: CASSETESTEAFF. For the CDR3, the DNA is TGCGCCAGCAGTGAAACAGAGTCCACTGAAGCTTTCTTT.

CDR3 loop: CASSETSGGLQEQYF. The CDR3 nucleotides read TGTGCCAGCAGCGAGACTAGCGGGGGCCTTCAGGAGCAGTACTTC. The chain couples TRBV7-3 to TRBJ2-7; TRBD2 agrees at 12 bases. Germline V CDR1 and CDR2: SGHTA, FQGTGA. V lost 5 bases to trimming and J lost 7 bases; unmatched junction nucleotides: 9. CDR3 length: 15 residues. Together with reference TRBV7-3 and TRBJ2-7, the CDR3 gives the full variable domain: GAGVSQTPSNKVTEKGKYVELRCDPISGHTALYWYRQSLGQGPEFLIYFQGTGAADDSGLPNDRFFAVRPEGSVSTLKIQRTERGDSAVYLCASSETSGGLQEQYFGPGTRLTVT.

The chain uses TRBV6-4 and TRBJ2-3, with TRBD2 identical over 10 bases. The CDR3 has 15 amino acids. V lost 2 bases to trimming and J lost 2 bases; unmatched junction nucleotides: 1. Germline CDR1 MRHNA, CDR2 SNTAGT. CDR3 protein: CASSDTSGNTDTQYF. The DNA of the CDR3 is TGTGCCAGCAGTGACACTAGCGGGAACACAGATACGCAGTATTTT.

This sequence joins TRBV19 and TRBJ1-1; D not resolved. The length of the CDR3 is 11 residues. The V end was cut by 8 bases, the J end by 8 bases, with 12 bases between. CDR1 is LNHDA, CDR2 SQIVND, per germline (reference sequence). In nucleotides, the CDR3 is TGTGCCAGTGGTGAGGCTTGGGAAGCTTTCTTT. It is translated as CASGEAWEAFF.